These 9 T cell receptor beta chains were all obtained from the same sample, sequenced in a study of T cells in Graves' hyperthyroidism and ophthalmopathy. Researchers took RNA transcripts and amplified the TCR beta CDR3 regions from them. During a first-round RT-PCR of the TCR CDR3, the HTBI primer set was used. TCRdb processed the multiplex PCR reads anew with MiXCR; each CDR3 protein has one entry. This repertoire shows around 760,000 distinct CDR3 sequences, around a third found once; its top ten account for roughly 30%. Sequencing was done on a sample of blood. Receptors were obtained from a woman aged 40-49 years with Graves' hyperthyroidism.

This chain links TRBV29-1 with TRBJ2-5; D possibly matches TRBD1 or TRBD2 (5 bases each). Germline V gives CDR1 SQVTM, CDR2 ANQGSEA. Trimming pared 3 bases from V and 4 bases from J, leaving 9 bases between. The CDR3 covers 12 residues. In nucleotides, the CDR3 is TGCAGCGTTGACGACGGGACAGAGACCCAGTACTTC. Residues: CSVDDGTETQYF.

The V call is TRBV20-1, the J call TRBJ2-7; 9 bases are a match to TRBD2. Germline V lookup: CDR1 DFQATT, CDR2 SNEGSKA (reference sequence). The CDR3 runs to 13 residues. V dropped 2 bases and J dropped 6; count of bases not matched to a gene: 5. The CDR3 reads CSARPSGKSEQYF. The CDR3 nucleotides are TGCAGTGCTAGACCTAGCGGGAAGTCCGAGCAGTACTTC.

As for this clonotype: Since a much larger clone is just one base distant, this may be a read error. The CDR3 sequence: CASKGQRYSPLHF. The CDR3 bases are TGTGCCAGCAAGGGACAGAGGTACTCACCCCTCCACTTT. The chain is built from TRBV25-1 and TRBJ1-6, with 7 nucleotides matching TRBD1. Germline CDR1 reads MGHDK; CDR2 reads SYGVNS. The ends lost 7 bases at V and 10 bases at J; junction bases unmatched: 7. The CDR3 length is 13 residues.

In this sample, this clonotype turned up many times. V usage is TRBV29-1 and J usage is TRBJ1-5; 7 nucleotides line up with TRBD1. The CDR3 has 14 residues. V shed 5 bases, J shed 4 bases, and the junction held 8 bases outside the gene matches. The V gene's germline CDR1 is SQVTM and CDR2 ANQGSEA. CDR3 sequence (DNA): TGCAGCGTTCAACAGGGGAGTGGGAATCAGCCCCAGCATTTT. Encoded protein: CSVQQGSGNQPQHF. Using reference TRBV29-1 and TRBJ1-5 for the parts outside the CDR3, the full variable domain is SAVISQKPSRDICQRGTSLTIQCQVDSQVTMMFWYRQQPGQSLTLIATANQGSEATYESGFVIDKFPISRPNLTFSTLTVSNMSPEDSSIYLCSVQQGSGNQPQHFGDGTRLSIL.

This clonotype was observed many times. The CDR3 bases are TGCGCCAGCAGCGGACAGGGCGCCGGGGAGCTGTTTTTT. It encodes CASSGQGAGELFF. The V and J genes are TRBV10-2 and TRBJ2-2, with 8 bases matching TRBD1. Per the germline V gene, CDR1 is WSHSY and CDR2 is SAAADI. The CDR3 loop spans 13 amino acids. J gave up 6 bases and V 6 bases, and 3 bases lay outside the gene matches.

This clonotype was counted only a few times. This chain links TRBV4-3 with TRBJ1-2; D is undetermined. The V and J ends lost 0 bases and 5 bases respectively, with 7 bases between them. The CDR3 has 13 residues. Germline loops: CDR1 LGHNA, CDR2 YSLEER. The CDR3 protein is CASSQDDSYGYTF. In DNA, the CDR3 is TGCGCCAGCAGCCAAGATGACTCATATGGCTACACCTTC.

On this clonotype itself: One end of the junction does not line up with germline, which may come from a read error. The CDR3 nucleotides are TGTGCCAGCAGCGACCCCCCGCCAGGCCCTAGGAGGAAGTTCTTC. Protein product: CASSDPPPGPRRKFF. This chain uses TRBV7-2 with TRBJ2-5; D is possibly TRBD2 (5 bases). Per the germline V gene, CDR1 is SGHTA and CDR2 is FQGNSA. This CDR3 comprises 15 residues.

The table lists this clonotype with many counts. The chain links TRBV19 to TRBJ2-7; D unclear. In germline, CDR1 is LNHDA, CDR2 SQIVND (reference sequence). Trimming removed 6 bases from V and 3 bases from J, with 15 bases in between. The CDR3 is made up of 14 amino acids. CDR3 region: CASSPPGAFYEQYF. Here the CDR3 DNA reads TGTGCCAGTAGCCCCCCAGGAGCATTCTACGAGCAGTACTTC.

This clonotype occurred a few times. The rearrangement links TRBV10-1 to TRBJ1-1; perhaps TRBD1 as D (5 bases). The CDR3 length is 14 residues. The ends were cut back, 2 bases at V and 8 bases at J, with 15 bases in the middle. CDR1 WNHNN and CDR2 SYGVQD come from the germline V gene (reference sequence). The DNA for the CDR3 is TGCGCCAGCAGTGAGGGGGCCCCCGCGGCGGAAGCTTTCTTT. Protein sequence: CASSEGAPAAEAFF.